What follows are 23 T cell receptor beta chains derived from one specimen sequenced in a study of cytomegalovirus exposure and HLA in healthy donors. The PCR contained 60 Vbeta and 13 Jbeta primers. The table came from immunoSEQ multiplex PCR; TCRdb's copy has only in-frame clones and leaves some out. The table includes some 150,000 clones, 70% to 80% detected once. The sequencing input was PBMCs. Receptors originate from a female donor in good health and CMV-seropositive.

This clone turned up a few times. One end of the junction fails to match germline, which may point to a read error. V gene TRBV7-9 combines with J gene TRBJ2-2; D gene uncertain. Looked up from germline, CDR1 is SEHNR and CDR2 is FQNEAQ (reference sequence). The CDR3 length is 12 residues. The CDR3: CSSSSPVGELFF. DNA for the CDR3: TGTTCCAGCAGCTCCCCTGTCGGGGAGCTGTTTTTT.

V is TRBV28 and J is TRBJ1-3, with TRBD1 as a possible D gene (6 bases). The V and J ends lost 6 bases and 0 bases respectively, with 12 bases between them. Germline CDR1 and CDR2: MDHEN and SYDVKM. CDR3 length: 15 amino acids. The CDR3 loop is CASRTLQGSGNTIYF. As DNA, the CDR3 is TGTGCCAGCAGAACATTACAGGGCTCTGGAAACACCATATATTTT.

The chain carries TRBV6-5 and TRBJ2-7, with D perhaps matching TRBD2 (7 bases). V lost 2 bases, J lost 6 bases, and 14 bases lay in between. The CDR3 spans 14 residues. The germline gives CDR1 MNHEY, CDR2 SVGAGI. The CDR3 DNA sequence: TGTGCCAGCAGTTACGGGCGGGGGCACGGCGAGCAGTACTTC. Protein product: CASSYGRGHGEQYF.

The V gene is TRBV7-2, the J gene TRBJ1-2; D is uncertain. The V gene's germline CDR1 is SGHTA and CDR2 FQGNSA. Between the trimmed V and J ends, which lost 6 bases and 7 bases, there was a span of 15 bases. This CDR3 is 13 amino acids long. The CDR3 region is CASSSYGNSGYTF. The CDR3 nucleotides read TGTGCCAGCAGTTCTTACGGGAATAGTGGCTACACCTTC.

This clone was seen a handful of times. The chain's CDR3 is CASSFKETRTYIKSETQYF. The CDR3 DNA sequence: TGTGCCAGCAGCTTCAAGGAGACAAGGACATATATTAAAAGCGAGACCCAGTACTTC. This chain uses TRBV5-4 with TRBJ2-5; a possible D gene is TRBD1 (5 bases). Germline V gene data show CDR1 as SGHNT and CDR2 as YYREEE (reference sequence). The V end lost 2 bases, the J end lost 5 bases, and 28 bases lay between the germline ends. The CDR3 covers 19 residues.

The genes are TRBV5-1 and TRBJ1-6, with D possibly matching TRBD1 (5 bases). Trimming removed 0 bases at V and 7 bases at J, with 17 bases between. The germline V gene has CDR1 SGHRS and CDR2 YFSETQ. The CDR3 sequence is 17 residues long. This chain's CDR3 is CASSLEVGTGRNSPLHF. The CDR3 bases are TGCGCCAGCAGCTTGGAGGTCGGCACAGGACGGAATTCACCCCTCCACTTT.

The rearrangement joins TRBV9 to TRBJ2-7, with 9 bases fitting TRBD2. Unmatched junction bases numbered 7, after V lost 4 bases and J lost 2 bases. The CDR3 has 15 residues. The V gene's germline CDR1 is SGDLS and CDR2 YYNGEE. CDR3 DNA sequence: TGTGCCAGCAGCACCTCCGGGACTAGCCCCTACGAGCAGTACTTC. Encoded protein: CASSTSGTSPYEQYF.

V and J are TRBV19 and TRBJ1-5; D unresolved. The germline gives CDR1 LNHDA, CDR2 SQIVND (reference sequence). The CDR3 is made up of 16 amino acids. V was clipped by 1 base and J by 4 bases, with 14 bases between them. CDR3 protein: CASSIGSGWVNQPQHF. CDR3 DNA: TGTGCCAGTAGTATAGGTAGCGGTTGGGTAAATCAGCCCCAGCATTTT.

The chain has TRBV28 and TRBJ1-5, with TRBD1 matching over 8 bases. The germline CDR1 and CDR2 sequences are MDHEN and SYDVKM. V dropped 1 base and J dropped 4; count of bases not matched to a gene: 21. The CDR3 is 21 residues long. This chain's CDR3 is CASSLFAGGTGEINRNQPQHF. CDR3 nucleotide sequence: TGTGCCAGCAGTTTATTCGCAGGCGGGACAGGAGAGATTAACCGGAATCAGCCCCAGCATTTT. The whole variable domain, filled in from reference TRBV28 and TRBJ1-5, reads DVKVTQSSRYLVKRTGEKVFLECVQDMDHENMFWYRQDPGLGLRLIYFSYDVKMKEKGDIPEGYSVSREKKERFSLILESASTNQTSMYLCASSLFAGGTGEINRNQPQHFGDGTRLSIL.

The V call is TRBV18, the J call TRBJ2-7; the match to TRBD2 covers 10 bases. Trimming cost V 3 bases and J 6 bases; bases outside gene matches: 5. The CDR3 loop spans 14 amino acids. Germline V gives CDR1 KGHSH, CDR2 LQKENI. The CDR3 nucleotides are TGTGCCAGCTCACCCGGTAGCGGGGGGTCCGAGCAGTACTTC. Amino acids: CASSPGSGGSEQYF.

The rearrangement links TRBV7-3 to TRBJ1-6; D gene uncertain. Germline values: CDR1 SGHTA, CDR2 FQGTGA. The CDR3 totals 14 residues. Deletions cut 2 bases from V and 9 bases from J, with 11 bases between. The CDR3: CASSLFSEGSPLHF. The CDR3 nucleotides read TGTGCCAGCAGCTTATTCAGCGAAGGTTCACCCCTCCACTTT.

This clone has only one observation. The chain has TRBV10-1 and TRBJ1-5; tentatively, D is TRBD1 (5 bases). V lost 0 bases and J lost 1, with 22 bases in between. The CDR3 spans 20 residues. Germline loops: CDR1 WNHNN, CDR2 SYGVQD (reference sequence). CDR3: CASSESDGRLGGMSNQPQHF. The CDR3 DNA reads as TGCGCCAGCAGTGAGTCAGACGGACGTCTGGGGGGGATGAGCAATCAGCCCCAGCATTTT.

A few counts support this clone. The chain links TRBV18 to TRBJ1-5, with TRBD1 matching 9 bases. The CDR3 is 18 residues long. Looked up from germline, CDR1 is KGHSH and CDR2 is LQKENI. V dropped 6 bases and J dropped 0; count of bases not matched to a gene: 12. Here the CDR3 reads CASSRDRASSYSNQPQHF. The CDR3 DNA reads TGTGCCAGCTCGCGGGACAGGGCTTCTTCTTATAGCAATCAGCCCCAGCATTTT.

The V and J genes are TRBV13 and TRBJ2-7, with a weak D call TRBD1 (6 bases). Trimming took 2 bases from V and 3 from J, leaving 11 bases between them. Germline assignment: CDR1 PRHDT and CDR2 FYEKMQ (reference sequence). The CDR3 length is 14 residues. In DNA form, the CDR3 reads TGTGCCAGCAGCTTACATGGGACAAACTACGAGCAGTACTTC. It encodes CASSLHGTNYEQYF.

As for this clone: One end of the junction is discordant with germline, which a read error may explain. The chain has TRBV6-1 and TRBJ2-2; TRBD1 is a possible D gene (6 bases). CDR1 MNHNS and CDR2 SASEGT come from the germline V gene. The CDR3 is 13 residues long. Here the CDR3 reads CASRDRNAGELFF. The DNA of the CDR3 is TGTGCCAGCAGAGACAGGAACGCCGGGGAGCTGTTTTTT.

The V and J genes are TRBV6-1 and TRBJ2-7; tentatively, D is TRBD1 (6 bases). V gave up 1 base and J gave up 7 bases, with 26 bases separating them. The CDR3 contains 18 residues. CDR1 is MNHNS and CDR2 is SASEGT in the germline V gene. In DNA form, the CDR3 reads TGTGCCAGCAGTGAAGTAAGGGGCCTGGGCAGGCCGAGGGGGGAGCAGTACTTC. Translated, it gives CASSEVRGLGRPRGEQYF.

This clone was recorded once. The chain recombines TRBV5-1 with TRBJ1-4; D remains ambiguous. This CDR3 has 17 residues. Germline CDR1 SGHRS, CDR2 YFSETQ. Deletions cut 5 bases from V and 0 bases from J, with 17 bases between. The CDR3 region is CASRPSPLTSTNEKLFF. CDR3 nucleotide sequence: TGCGCCAGCAGGCCATCCCCTCTTACATCAACTAATGAAAAACTGTTTTTT.

The chain is built from TRBV7-8 and TRBJ1-5, with D possibly TRBD1 on 6 matching bases. Germline-derived CDR1 and CDR2 are SGHVS and FQNEAQ. Trimming shortened V by 3 bases and J by 3 bases, and 9 bases separated the two germline ends. The CDR3 covers 14 residues. As DNA, the CDR3 is TGTGCCAGCAGCTTGGGACACTTCAATCAGCCCCAGCATTTT. Translated, it gives CASSLGHFNQPQHF.

The rearrangement uses TRBV5-1 and TRBJ2-3; 7 bases align to TRBD1. Trimming took 4 bases from V and 6 from J; bases not matched to a gene: 11. Germline values: CDR1 SGHRS, CDR2 YFSETQ. This CDR3 is built from 15 residues. The CDR3 here is CASSLTGETWDTQYF. The CDR3 DNA reads as TGCGCCAGCAGCCTTACAGGGGAGACGTGGGATACGCAGTATTTT.

As to this clone: At one end the junction does not follow the germline gene, possibly because of a read error. The chain carries TRBV7-9 and TRBJ1-6, with D perhaps TRBD1 (6 bases). This CDR3 is built from 17 residues. The germline V gene encodes CDR1 SEHNR and CDR2 FQNEAQ (reference sequence). The CDR3 nucleotides are TGTTCCAGCAGCTTAGCGCGATCCGGACAGAGTGGTTCACCCCTCCACTTT. Translated, it gives CSSSLARSGQSGSPLHF.

This rearrangement joins TRBV10-1 to TRBJ2-3, with 13 bases identical to TRBD2. The CDR3 spans 16 residues. The germline V gene has CDR1 WNHNN and CDR2 SYGVQD (reference sequence). V lost 0 bases to trimming and J lost 5 bases; unmatched junction nucleotides: 2. This CDR3 reads CASSESRTSGGDTQYF. The CDR3 region has the DNA TGCGCCAGCAGTGAGTCAAGGACTAGCGGGGGAGATACGCAGTATTTT.

The rearrangement uses TRBV5-1 and TRBJ2-3; D is unclear. With 0 bases removed from V and 2 bases from J, the gap between germline ends came to 7 bases. Germline CDR1 reads SGHRS; CDR2 reads YFSETQ. The CDR3 is 14 residues long. The chain's CDR3 is CASSLGQYTDTQYF. In DNA, the CDR3 is TGCGCCAGCAGCTTGGGTCAGTACACAGATACGCAGTATTTT.

The rearrangement joins TRBV30 to TRBJ1-5; D might be TRBD1 (5 bases). V lost 4 bases and J 8 bases, leaving 18 bases between the germline ends. The CDR3 covers 14 residues. In germline, CDR1 is GTSNPN, CDR2 SVGIG (reference sequence). CDR3 bases: TGTGCCTGGACCGACGGGCGGGGGATAAAGCCCCAGCATTTT. Amino acids: CAWTDGRGIKPQHF.